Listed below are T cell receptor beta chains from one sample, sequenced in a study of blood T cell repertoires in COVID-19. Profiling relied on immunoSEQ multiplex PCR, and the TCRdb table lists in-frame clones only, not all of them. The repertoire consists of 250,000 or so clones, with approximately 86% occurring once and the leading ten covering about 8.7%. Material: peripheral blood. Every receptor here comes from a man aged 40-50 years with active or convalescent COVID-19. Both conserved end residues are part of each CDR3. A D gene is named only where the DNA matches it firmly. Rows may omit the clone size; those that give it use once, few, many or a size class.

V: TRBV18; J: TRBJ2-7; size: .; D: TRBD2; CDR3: CASSPLAGHEQYF; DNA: TGTGCCAGCTCACCCTTAGCGGGACACGAGCAGTACTTC
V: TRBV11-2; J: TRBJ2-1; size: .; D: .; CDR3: CASSLEVSYNEQFF; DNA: TGTGCCAGCAGCTTGGAGGTTTCCTACAATGAGCAGTTCTTC
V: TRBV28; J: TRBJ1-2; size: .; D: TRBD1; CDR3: CATRQGLDGYTF; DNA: TGTGCCACCAGACAGGGCTTGGATGGCTACACCTTC
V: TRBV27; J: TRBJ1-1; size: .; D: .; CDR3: CASRPDSNTEAFF; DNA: TGTGCCAGCAGGCCGGACTCGAACACTGAAGCTTTCTTT
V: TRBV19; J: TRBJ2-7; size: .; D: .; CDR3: CASSTERGGRAYEQYF; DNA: TGTGCCAGTAGTACAGAAAGGGGGGGACGAGCCTACGAGCAGTACTTC
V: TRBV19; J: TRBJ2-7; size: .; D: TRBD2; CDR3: CASSISREGRTSYEQYF; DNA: TGTGCCAGTAGTATAAGCAGGGAGGGTAGGACATCCTACGAGCAGTACTTC
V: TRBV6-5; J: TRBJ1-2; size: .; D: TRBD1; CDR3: CASSSRGRNGYTF; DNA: TGTGCCAGCAGTAGCAGGGGGCGGAATGGCTACACCTTC
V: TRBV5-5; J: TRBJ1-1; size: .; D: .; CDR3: CASSLGGLNTEAFF; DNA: TGTGCCAGCAGCTTGGGGGGCTTGAACACTGAAGCTTTCTTT
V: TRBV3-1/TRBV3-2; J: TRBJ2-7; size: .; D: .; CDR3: CASSRTTGSYEQYF; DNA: TGTGCCAGCAGCCGGACTACGGGGTCCTACGAGCAGTACTTC
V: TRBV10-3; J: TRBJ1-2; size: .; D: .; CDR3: CAISESGTLYGYTF; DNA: TGTGCCATCAGTGAGTCTGGGACATTGTATGGCTACACCTTC
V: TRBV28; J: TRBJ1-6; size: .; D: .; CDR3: CASSKTGSSYNSPLHF; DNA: TGTGCCAGCAGTAAAACAGGGAGCTCCTATAATTCACCCCTCCACTTT
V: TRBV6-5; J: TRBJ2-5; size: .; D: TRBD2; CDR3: CASSYPGGQETQYF; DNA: TGTGCCAGCAGTTATCCGGGAGGCCAAGAGACCCAGTACTTC
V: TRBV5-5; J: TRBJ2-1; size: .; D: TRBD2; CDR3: CASSLGTSGKYNEQFF; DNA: TGTGCCAGCAGCTTGGGAACTAGCGGGAAATACAATGAGCAGTTCTTC
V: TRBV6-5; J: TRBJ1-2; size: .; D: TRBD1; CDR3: CASDQTGERGYTF; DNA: TGTGCCAGCGACCAAACAGGGGAACGAGGCTACACCTTC
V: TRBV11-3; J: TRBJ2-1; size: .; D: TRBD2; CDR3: CASSTSGLAGYNEQFF; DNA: TGTGCCAGCAGCACAAGTGGACTAGCGGGGTACAATGAGCAGTTCTTC
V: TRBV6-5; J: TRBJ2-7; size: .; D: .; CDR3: CASKLIQQGDEQYF; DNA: TGTGCCAGCAAACTGATTCAACAGGGAGACGAGCAGTACTTC
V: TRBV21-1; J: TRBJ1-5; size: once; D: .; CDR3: CASSRQVDQPQHF; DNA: TGTGCCAGCAGCAGACAGGTGGATCAGCCCCAGCATTTT
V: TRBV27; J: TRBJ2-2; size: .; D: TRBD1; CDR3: CASTTPKAGTGPTGELFF; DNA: TGTGCCAGCACTACCCCGAAGGCCGGGACAGGGCCTACCGGGGAGCTGTTTTTT
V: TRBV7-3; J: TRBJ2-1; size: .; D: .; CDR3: CASSWGREYNEQFF; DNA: TGTGCCAGCAGCTGGGGGCGGGAGTACAATGAGCAGTTCTTC
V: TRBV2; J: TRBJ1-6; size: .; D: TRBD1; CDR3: CASKTGNSPLHF; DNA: TGTGCCAGCAAGACAGGGAATTCACCCCTCCACTTT
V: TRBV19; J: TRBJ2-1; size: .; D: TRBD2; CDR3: CASSLGPAGGHEQFF; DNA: TGTGCCAGTAGTCTCGGCCCAGCGGGGGGGCATGAGCAGTTCTTC
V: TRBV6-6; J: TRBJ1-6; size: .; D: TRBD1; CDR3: CASRQGREGSPLHF; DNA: TGTGCCAGCAGACAGGGGCGCGAGGGTTCACCCCTCCACTTT
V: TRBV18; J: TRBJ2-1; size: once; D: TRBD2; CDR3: CASSPPGTSGPSSYNEQFF; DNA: TGTGCCAGCTCACCACCCGGGACTAGCGGGCCTAGCTCCTACAATGAGCAGTTCTTC
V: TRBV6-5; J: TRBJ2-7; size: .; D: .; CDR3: CASSYTLNGKVYEQYF; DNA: TGTGCCAGCAGTTACACCTTAAACGGGAAGGTCTACGAGCAGTACTTC
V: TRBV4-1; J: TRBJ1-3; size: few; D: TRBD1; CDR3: CASSHRSPQGASGNTIYF; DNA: TGCGCCAGCAGCCACCGCTCACCGCAGGGGGCCTCTGGAAACACCATATATTTT
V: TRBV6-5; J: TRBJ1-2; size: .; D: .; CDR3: CASSRQVPMSGYTF; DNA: TGTGCCAGCAGCAGACAGGTTCCTATGTCGGGCTACACCTTC
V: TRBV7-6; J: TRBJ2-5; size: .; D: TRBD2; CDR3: CASTLGLAGVVGETQYF; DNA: TGTGCCAGCACCTTGGGACTAGCGGGAGTGGTGGGAGAGACCCAGTACTTC
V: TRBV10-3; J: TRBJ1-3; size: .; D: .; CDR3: CAISDNRSGGNTIYF; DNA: TGTGCCATCAGCGATAACAGGAGTGGAGGAAACACCATATATTTT
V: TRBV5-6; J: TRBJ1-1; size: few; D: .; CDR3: CASQGITAEAFF; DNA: TGTGCCAGCCAGGGGATAACGGCTGAAGCTTTCTTT
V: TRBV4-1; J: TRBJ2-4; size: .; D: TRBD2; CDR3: CASSQGTRQMDF; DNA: TGCGCCAGCAGCCAAGGGACTAGGCAAATGGACTTC
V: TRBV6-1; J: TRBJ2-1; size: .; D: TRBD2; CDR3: CASSDLSGSPYNEQFF; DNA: TGTGCCAGCAGTGACTTAAGCGGGAGTCCCTACAATGAGCAGTTCTTC
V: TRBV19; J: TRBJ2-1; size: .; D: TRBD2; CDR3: CASKFAGGPQNEQFF; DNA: TGTGCCAGTAAGTTCGCGGGAGGGCCTCAAAATGAGCAGTTCTTC
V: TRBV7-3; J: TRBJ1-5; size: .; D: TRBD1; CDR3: CASSLKPGQGASNQPQHF; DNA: TGTGCCAGCAGCCTCAAGCCGGGACAGGGGGCTTCCAATCAGCCCCAGCATTTT
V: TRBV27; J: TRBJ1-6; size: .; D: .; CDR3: CASSLGTGWDSPLHF; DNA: TGTGCCAGCAGTTTAGGAACAGGGTGGGATTCACCCCTCCACTTT
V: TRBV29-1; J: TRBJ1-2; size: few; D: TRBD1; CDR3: CSAEGGSYGYTF; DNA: TGCAGCGCTGAAGGGGGCAGCTATGGCTACACCTTC
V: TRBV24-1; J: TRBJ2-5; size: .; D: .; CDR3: CATSRGAGGRGKETQYF; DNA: TGTGCCACCAGTAGGGGGGCCGGGGGCAGGGGGAAAGAGACCCAGTACTTC
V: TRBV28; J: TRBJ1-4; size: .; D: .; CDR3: CASSPQGGGMDEKLFF; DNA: TGTGCCAGCAGTCCCCAAGGGGGGGGCATGGATGAAAAACTGTTTTTT
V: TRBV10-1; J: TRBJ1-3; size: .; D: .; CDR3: CASSGQTGNTIYF; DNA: TGCGCCAGCAGTGGACAGACTGGAAACACCATATATTTT
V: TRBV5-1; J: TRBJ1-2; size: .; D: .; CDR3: CASSQGGFGYTF; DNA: TGCGCCAGCAGCCAAGGAGGGTTTGGCTACACCTTC
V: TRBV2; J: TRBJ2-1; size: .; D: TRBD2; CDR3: CASSELAGGLGDEQFF; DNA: TGTGCCAGCAGTGAACTAGCGGGGGGCCTAGGAGATGAGCAGTTCTTC
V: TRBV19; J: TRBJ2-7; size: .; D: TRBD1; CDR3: CASSIGGGLSYEQYF; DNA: TGTGCCAGTAGTATAGGAGGGGGCCTTTCCTACGAGCAGTACTTC
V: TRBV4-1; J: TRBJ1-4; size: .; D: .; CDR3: CASSFNRAFNEKLFF; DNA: TGCGCCAGCAGCTTCAACAGGGCCTTCAATGAAAAACTGTTTTTT
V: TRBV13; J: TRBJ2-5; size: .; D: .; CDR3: CASSTGETQYF; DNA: TGTGCCAGCAGCACGGGAGAGACCCAGTACTTC
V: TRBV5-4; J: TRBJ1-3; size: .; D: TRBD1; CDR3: CASSFGDRGSGNTIYF; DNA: TGTGCCAGCAGCTTTGGGGACAGGGGATCTGGAAACACCATATATTTT
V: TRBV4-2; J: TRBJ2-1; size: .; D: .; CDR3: CASSQGGQVTNEQFF; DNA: TGTGCCAGCAGCCAAGGAGGGCAGGTCACCAATGAGCAGTTCTTC
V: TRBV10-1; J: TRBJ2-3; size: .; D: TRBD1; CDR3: CASSPGQGGPQYF; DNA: TGCGCCAGCAGTCCTGGACAGGGAGGACCGCAGTATTTT
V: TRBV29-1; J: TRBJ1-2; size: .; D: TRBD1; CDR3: CSVDGQGAPPYGYTF; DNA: TGCAGCGTTGACGGACAGGGCGCCCCCCCCTATGGCTACACCTTC